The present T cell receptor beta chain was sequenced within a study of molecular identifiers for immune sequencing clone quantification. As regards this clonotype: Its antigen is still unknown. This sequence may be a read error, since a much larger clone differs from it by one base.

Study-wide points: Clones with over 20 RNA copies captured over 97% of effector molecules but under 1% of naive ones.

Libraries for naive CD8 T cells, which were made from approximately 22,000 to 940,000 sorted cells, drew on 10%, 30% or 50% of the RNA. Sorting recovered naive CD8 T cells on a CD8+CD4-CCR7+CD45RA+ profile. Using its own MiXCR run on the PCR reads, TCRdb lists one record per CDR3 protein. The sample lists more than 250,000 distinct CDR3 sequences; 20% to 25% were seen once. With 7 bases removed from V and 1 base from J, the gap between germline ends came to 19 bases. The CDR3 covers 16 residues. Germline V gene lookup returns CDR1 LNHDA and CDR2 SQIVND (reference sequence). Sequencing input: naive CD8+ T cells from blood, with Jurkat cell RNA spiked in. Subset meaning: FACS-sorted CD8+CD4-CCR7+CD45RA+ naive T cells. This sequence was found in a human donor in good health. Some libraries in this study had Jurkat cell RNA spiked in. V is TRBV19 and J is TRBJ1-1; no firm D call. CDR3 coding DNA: TGTGCCAGTACACCCCTCAGCTATGGAGGGAACACTGAAGCTTTCTTT. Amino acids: CASTPLSYGGNTEAFF.